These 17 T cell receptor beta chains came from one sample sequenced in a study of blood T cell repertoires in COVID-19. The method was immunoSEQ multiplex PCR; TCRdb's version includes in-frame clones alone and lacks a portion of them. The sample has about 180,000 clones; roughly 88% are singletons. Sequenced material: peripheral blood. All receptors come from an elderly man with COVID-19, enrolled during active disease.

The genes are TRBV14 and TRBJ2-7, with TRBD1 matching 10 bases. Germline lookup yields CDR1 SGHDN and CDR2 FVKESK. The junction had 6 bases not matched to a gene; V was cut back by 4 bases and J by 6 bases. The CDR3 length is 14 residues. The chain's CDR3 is CASSPGTGAAEQYF. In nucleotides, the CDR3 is TGTGCCAGCAGCCCCGGGACAGGGGCGGCCGAGCAGTACTTC.

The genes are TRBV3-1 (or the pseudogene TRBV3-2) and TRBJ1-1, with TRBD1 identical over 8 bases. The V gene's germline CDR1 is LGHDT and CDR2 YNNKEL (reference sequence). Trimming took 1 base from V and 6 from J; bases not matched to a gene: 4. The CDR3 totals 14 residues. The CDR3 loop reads CASSQGQGRAEAFF. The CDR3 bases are TGTGCCAGCAGCCAAGGACAGGGGAGGGCTGAAGCTTTCTTT.

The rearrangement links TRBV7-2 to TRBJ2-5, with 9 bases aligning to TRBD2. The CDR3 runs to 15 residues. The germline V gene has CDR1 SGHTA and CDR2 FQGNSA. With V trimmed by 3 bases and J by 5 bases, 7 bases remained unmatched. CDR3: CASSFRRGGRETQYF. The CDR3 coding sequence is TGTGCCAGCAGCTTCCGGCGGGGGGGCCGGGAGACCCAGTACTTC.

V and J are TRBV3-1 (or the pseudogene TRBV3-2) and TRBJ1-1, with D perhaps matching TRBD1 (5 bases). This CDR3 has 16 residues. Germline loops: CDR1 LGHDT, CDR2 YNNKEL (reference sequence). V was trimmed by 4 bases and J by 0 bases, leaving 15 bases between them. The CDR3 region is CASSPGHTGMNTEAFF. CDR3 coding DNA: TGTGCCAGCAGCCCAGGACATACCGGTATGAACACTGAAGCTTTCTTT.

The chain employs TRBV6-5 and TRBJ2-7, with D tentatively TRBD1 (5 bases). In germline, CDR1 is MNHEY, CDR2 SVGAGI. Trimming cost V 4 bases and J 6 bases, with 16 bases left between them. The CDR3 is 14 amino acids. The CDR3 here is CASSFPTGRGEQYF. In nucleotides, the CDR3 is TGTGCCAGCAGTTTCCCGACGGGTAGGGGCGAGCAGTACTTC.

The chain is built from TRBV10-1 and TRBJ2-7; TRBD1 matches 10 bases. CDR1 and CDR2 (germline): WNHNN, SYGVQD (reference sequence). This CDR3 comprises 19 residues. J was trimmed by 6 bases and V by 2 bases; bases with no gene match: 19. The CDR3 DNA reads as TGCGCCAGCAGTGAGATTTATGGGGGGATCGACAGGGGGCGTGGCGAGCAGTACTTC. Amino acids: CASSEIYGGIDRGRGEQYF.

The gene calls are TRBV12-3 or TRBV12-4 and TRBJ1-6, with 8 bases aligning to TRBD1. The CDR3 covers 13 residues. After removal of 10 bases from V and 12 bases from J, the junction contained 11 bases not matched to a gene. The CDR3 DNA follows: TGTGCCATCCAAGGACAGGGAAGAGAACCCCTCCACTTT. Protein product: CAIQGQGREPLHF.

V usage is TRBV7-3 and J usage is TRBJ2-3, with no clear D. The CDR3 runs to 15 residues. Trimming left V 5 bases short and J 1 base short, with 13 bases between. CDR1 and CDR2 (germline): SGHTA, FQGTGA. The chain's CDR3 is CASSDRFAGTDTQYF. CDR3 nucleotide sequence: TGTGCCAGCAGCGATCGTTTTGCAGGCACAGATACGCAGTATTTT. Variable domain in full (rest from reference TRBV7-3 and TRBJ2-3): GAGVSQTPSNKVTEKGKYVELRCDPISGHTALYWYRQSLGQGPEFLIYFQGTGAADDSGLPNDRFFAVRPEGSVSTLKIQRTERGDSAVYLCASSDRFAGTDTQYFGPGTRLTVL.

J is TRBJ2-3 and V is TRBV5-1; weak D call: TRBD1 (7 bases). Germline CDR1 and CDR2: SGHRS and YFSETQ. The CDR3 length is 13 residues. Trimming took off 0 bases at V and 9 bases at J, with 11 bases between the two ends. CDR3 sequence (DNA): TGCGCCAGCAGCTTGGCCTCAGGGGGGACGCAGTATTTT. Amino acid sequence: CASSLASGGTQYF.

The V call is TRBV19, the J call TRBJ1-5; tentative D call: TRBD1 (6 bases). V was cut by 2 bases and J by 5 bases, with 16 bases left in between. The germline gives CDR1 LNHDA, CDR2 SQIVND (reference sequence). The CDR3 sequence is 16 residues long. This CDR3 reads CASSILRQVVDQPQHF. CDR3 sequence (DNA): TGTGCCAGTAGTATACTCCGACAGGTGGTTGATCAGCCCCAGCATTTT.

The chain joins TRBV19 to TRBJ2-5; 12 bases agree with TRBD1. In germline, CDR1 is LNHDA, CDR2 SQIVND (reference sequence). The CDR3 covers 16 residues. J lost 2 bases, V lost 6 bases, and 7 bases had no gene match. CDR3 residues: CASRGTGGSGQETQYF. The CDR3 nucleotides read TGTGCCAGTAGAGGGACAGGGGGCAGCGGGCAAGAGACCCAGTACTTC.

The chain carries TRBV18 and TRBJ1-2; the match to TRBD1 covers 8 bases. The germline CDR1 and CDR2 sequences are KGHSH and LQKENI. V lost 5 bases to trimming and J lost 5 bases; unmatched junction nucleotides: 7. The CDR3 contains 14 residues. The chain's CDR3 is CASSIGQGLYGYTF. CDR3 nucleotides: TGTGCCAGCTCAATCGGACAGGGACTATATGGCTACACCTTC.

The DNA for the CDR3 is TGTGCCAGCAGTTTCTTGGACATTAATGAAAAACTGTTTTTT. This translates into CASSFLDINEKLFF. This chain uses TRBV28 with TRBJ1-4; D might be TRBD1 (5 bases). The germline V gene encodes CDR1 MDHEN and CDR2 SYDVKM. Deletions cut 3 bases from V and 4 bases from J, with 9 bases between. This CDR3 spans 14 amino acids.

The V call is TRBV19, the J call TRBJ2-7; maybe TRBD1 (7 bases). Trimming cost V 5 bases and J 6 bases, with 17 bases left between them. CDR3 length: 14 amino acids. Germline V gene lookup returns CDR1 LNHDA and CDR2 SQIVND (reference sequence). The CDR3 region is CASSLFSQGGEQYF. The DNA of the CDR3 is TGTGCCAGTAGTCTTTTCAGCCAGGGGGGCGAGCAGTACTTC.

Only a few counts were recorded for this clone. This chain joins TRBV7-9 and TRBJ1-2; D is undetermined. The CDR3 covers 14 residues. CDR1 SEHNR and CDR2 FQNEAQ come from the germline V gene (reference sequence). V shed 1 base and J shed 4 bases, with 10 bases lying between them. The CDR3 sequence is CASSLGARPYGYTF. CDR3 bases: TGTGCCAGCAGCTTAGGGGCCAGACCCTATGGCTACACCTTC.

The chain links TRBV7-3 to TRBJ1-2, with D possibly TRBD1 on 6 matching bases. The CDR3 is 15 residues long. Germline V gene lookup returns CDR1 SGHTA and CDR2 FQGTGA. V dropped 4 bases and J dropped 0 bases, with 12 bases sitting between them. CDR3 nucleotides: TGTGCCAGCAGCTCCACGGGGGGCTCTAACTATGGCTACACCTTC. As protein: CASSSTGGSNYGYTF.

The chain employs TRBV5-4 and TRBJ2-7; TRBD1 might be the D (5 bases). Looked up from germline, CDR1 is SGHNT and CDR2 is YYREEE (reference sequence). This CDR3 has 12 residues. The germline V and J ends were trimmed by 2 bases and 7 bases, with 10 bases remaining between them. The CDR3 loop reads CASSFRDGEQYF. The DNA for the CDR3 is TGTGCCAGCAGCTTCAGGGATGGGGAGCAGTACTTC.